This section outlines one T cell receptor (beta chain) sequence together with its context. Its target antigen remains unknown. No much larger clone exists at a distance of one base, and base qualities are not known. Receptors were amplified or captured by the immunoSEQ multiplex PCR assay. For the multiplex PCR, a mixture combining 60 forward primers for TCR Vbeta segments and 13 reverse primers for TCR Jbeta segments was used. The CDR3 region of rearranged TCR beta genes was amplified from genomic DNA by a multiplex PCR assay. On the Illumina HiSeq System, the amplified TCR beta libraries were sequenced as 87-base-pair reads. Under the source paper's analysis protocol: In a later analysis, 70 million to 95 million unique TCR beta chains were counted across the 690 or so repertoires, and roughly 11 million of these chains were shared by at least two donors. Raw reads were error-corrected and collapsed into unique sequences by a nearest-neighbor algorithm in which closely related sequences were merged to remove PCR and sequencing errors. V, D and J gene segments were assigned by aligning CDR3 sequences to IMGT reference sequences. For a sequence to be retained, a match of at least six nucleotides to both a V gene segment and a J gene segment was required. A rearrangement counted as productive if the CDR3 had no stop codons and remained in frame with V and J, and every other rearrangement counted as non-productive. CDR3 was defined by IMGT convention, running from the second conserved V-encoded cysteine to the conserved J-encoded phenylalanine. The earlier analysis of about 640 of the donors excluded any sequence lacking an unambiguous match to a single V gene segment. An earlier analysis of almost 600 of the donors classified V segments as functional when productive rearrangements were above 56.7% and as segregating when the standard deviation between donors was above 5%. To diagnose cytomegalovirus status from the catalog of TCR beta chain sequences, a statistical classification framework was built. In a later analysis, TCR nucleotide sequences were compared against IMGT/GENE-DB human TR gene sequences so that V and J genes could be assigned. A later analysis assigned CDR3 sequences and most-parsimonious VDJ recombination scenarios with the TCRdist pipeline. In a later analysis, each TCR beta chain was defined by its CDR3 amino acid sequence together with its V-gene family, and reads lacking a unique V-gene family were excluded. To address suspected cross-contamination and a sequencing artifact, a later analysis removed 550 to 750 highly shared, low-generation-probability nucleotide sequences. A later analysis calculated a clonal expansion index for each public chain from normalized within-repertoire ranks of inferred template counts. Generation probabilities in a later analysis came from a VDJ recombination model fitted to out-of-frame rearrangements, and those results were checked against IGoR. In a later analysis, TCR-TCR, TCR-HLA and TCR-CMV co-occurrence was scored with hypergeometric tests, and a repertoire-size bias correction was applied to TCR pairs. To estimate false discovery rates, a later analysis permuted the HLA or CMV assignments 20 times. In a later analysis, co-occurring TCRs were grouped using DBSCAN, and TCRdist sequence similarity was added for clustering within HLA-allele-positive subsets. For co-occurrence clustering, repertoires with fewer than 30,000 or more than 120,000 public chains were excluded, along with roughly 5 repertoires with anomalous nucleotide sharing. This immuneACCESS table, as held by TCRdb, lists in-frame sequences with V and J called but not all clones. Of the missing ones, under half trace to an unresolved V gene in checked studies; the others have no known cause. That table furnishes V, J and clone size, whereas the DNA furnished D and trimming. The sample profile shows roughly 77,000 clones; 72% of them were found once. The ten largest clones take up around 10% of the sample.

These data originate in a study of cytomegalovirus exposure and HLA in healthy donors (dated by TCRdb to about 2017). Background on the whole study: In an earlier analysis of roughly 590 of the donors, 276 Gb of sequence data and just under 120 million unique TCR beta sequences from approximately 180 million T cells were reported. An early release that covered about 600 HLA-typed donors contained approximately 300 gigabases of sequencing data and tens of millions of unique TCR sequences. Donor age, sex, ethnicity and CMV serostatus were collected together with the repertoire data. Rather than drawing on any new phenotypic data, the later analysis identified candidate immune exposures from TCR beta sequences and the way those sequences occurred across donors. In a later analysis, previously published TCR beta repertoires from about 640 donors were re-analyzed and high-resolution HLA genotyping was added so that TCR occurrence patterns could be studied. HLA typing covered class I and class II loci at four-digit resolution. An earlier analysis of approximately 630 of the donors applied high-throughput TCR beta sequencing to assess whether each TCR beta V gene segment acted as functional or pseudogenic. All discovery cohort repertoires had been generated on a single sequencing platform. Among 398 genotyped donors of the cohort, an average of roughly 240,000 unique TCR beta nucleotide sequences were sequenced per donor, around 20% of them non-productive. Typing coverage varied by locus: 629-630 donors for A, B, C, DRB1 and DQB1; roughly 510 for DQA1; more than 600 for DPA1; some 470 for DPB1. Besides the first cohort of around 670 subjects, a separate validation cohort made up of over 95 different subjects was used. Genome-wide SNP genotypes for about three fifths of the roughly 700 donors were used in a later genetic analysis, which treated that subset as a discovery cohort. To predict cytomegalovirus infection status, the study combined high-throughput TCR immunosequencing, statistical association of individual TCRs with disease status, and machine learning. Of the 300 to 450 genotyped donors, 65% to 90% fell in the genetic ancestry cluster associated with self-reported Caucasian donors. Four to six DR-DQ haplotypes were handled as single units for association and clustering, since linkage in the cohort was strong. The T cell repertoires of some 700 subjects were profiled by immunosequencing and related to cytomegalovirus serostatus. The aim of the study was to test whether cataloging public T cell receptors could identify signatures of past pathogen exposure. Study-wide findings and limitations: A later analysis found that most CMV-associated TCR beta chains appeared HLA-restricted, with HLA associations seemingly driven largely by CMV exposure. The earlier analysis of approximately 540 of the donors excluded roughly 17 rarely observed V segments, including chromosome 9 orphons, because counts were too low. Most TCR sequences were seen in very few donors, while some public TCRs were found in many individuals. A later analysis found that HLA-associated TCR beta chains were more clonally expanded and had lower generation probabilities than equally common non-associated chains. A few of the identified cytomegalovirus-associated TCR beta chains were confirmed in vitro to be specific for cytomegalovirus antigens. The classifier was reported to diagnose cytomegalovirus status with high specificity and sensitivity in both the original cohort and the validation cohort. A further reported finding was that TCR beta sequences accurately predicted the HLA-A and HLA-B alleles for most subjects in the first cohort. The presence/absence analyses assumed that sequencing depth was roughly uniform across donors, and that assumption may not be true. According to a later analysis, TCR association rates differed among HLA loci, with DRB1 alleles showing the most associated TCRs and HLA-C alleles showing the fewest. HLA typing was unavailable for some donors at each locus, so association tests used only the typed subset. For the cohort, immune exposure information was limited to CMV serostatus. A later genetic analysis associated a missense DCLRE1C variant with V-gene and J-gene trimming of TCR beta chains, and an independent cohort replicated the association. A cluster of highly shared sequence variants was judged likely to represent a technical artifact of the sequencing pipeline. Assigning TCR associations to individual alleles was difficult when HLA alleles, especially DR and DQ, strongly co-occurred. Compared with the roughly 670-donor mean, donors in an Asian-associated ancestry cluster had fewer N-insertions in productive TCRs, according to a later genetic analysis. Correlated functional status among segregating V segments might reflect linkage disequilibrium, but an unknown experimental factor could not be ruled out. At a false discovery rate of 0.05, a later analysis linked under 20,000 TCR beta sequences to specific HLA alleles. The study listed approximately 150 TCR beta chains as associated with cytomegalovirus. It was suggested by the authors that the approach could potentially be generalized to other disease states and immunological phenotypes. Only TCR beta chains were sequenced in this cohort, and the absence of alpha or paired-chain data limited detectable features. In an earlier analysis of fewer than 700 of the donors, most TCR beta V segments appeared in productive rearrangements about 87% or about 30% of the time, broadly matching IMGT annotations. A later analysis reported that several top co-occurrence clusters appeared linked to parvovirus B19, influenza, CMV and Epstein-Barr virus.

The cohort consisted of hundreds of healthy bone marrow donors. All cohort members were sampled while nominally healthy, although unrecorded immune exposures were likely present. The donor was CMV seropositive and was included in the group of approximately 310 seropositive cohort members. A peripheral blood sample was provided by each donor, and peripheral blood mononuclear cells were used for TCR beta sequencing. The Qiagen DNeasy Blood Extraction Kit was used to extract genomic DNA from the blood cell samples. The sequence derives from a woman in her 40s in good health and CMV-seropositive. The sample consisted of PBMCs.

This receptor carries the CDR3 CATSRVGRGSPLHF. The DNA sequence reads TGTGCCACCAGCAGAGTCGGGAGGGGTTCACCCCTCCACTTT. The chain is made from TRBV15 and TRBJ1-6; a weak D assignment points to TRBD1 (5 bases agree). The trim is 1 base for V and 9 bases for J, with a gap of 10 bases between the germline ends. CDR1 and CDR2 were assigned from the germline V gene (reference sequence) as LNHNV and YYDKDF. Measured from the cysteine to the phenylalanine, the CDR3 is 14 residues long. Of all the DNA, just the CDR3 is kept, 42 bases in frame from base 1. The reference TRBV15 and TRBJ1-6 proteins fill in what lies around the CDR3, so the full variable domain reads DAMVIQNPRYQVTQFGKPVTLSCSQTLNHNVMYWYQQKSSQAPKLLFHYYDKDFNNEADTPDNFQSRRPNTSFCFLDIRSPGLGDTAMYLCATSRVGRGSPLHFGNGTRLTVT.